Detailed here is one TCR beta chain. These data belong to a study of T cell changes during pregnancy in multiple sclerosis. Sequencing used immunoSEQ multiplex PCR; TCRdb keeps in-frame clones, though not all of them. The sample yields 55,000 to 65,000 clones, 93% seen once. The CDR3 loop spans 14 amino acids. The germline V and J ends were trimmed by 5 bases and 5 bases, with 14 bases remaining between them. The germline V gene has CDR1 SEHNR and CDR2 FQNEAQ (reference sequence). This sequence joins TRBV7-9 and TRBJ2-3; possible D gene TRBD2, 5 bases. This TCR was sampled from a female donor with multiple sclerosis, enrolled in a pregnancy study. The sample here was peripheral blood, taken after pregnancy. CDR3: CASSPGVAGDTQYF. The CDR3 bases are TGTGCCAGCAGCCCAGGAGTGGCGGGAGATACGCAGTATTTT.